A single sample is the source of the 8 T cell receptor beta chains below, sequenced in a study of siplizumab effects on memory and regulatory T cells. Assay used: immunoSEQ multiplex PCR; TCRdb lists only in-frame clones, some missing. The sample holds 65,000 to 85,000 clones, 93% seen once. Sequenced: CD8+ T cells sorted from blood. The origin of the receptors is a human donor in good health.

This chain joins TRBV28 and TRBJ2-4; D possibly corresponds to TRBD1 (6 bases). The CDR3 is made up of 16 amino acids. The ends were cut back, 5 bases at V and 4 bases at J, with 18 bases in the middle. Germline V lookup: CDR1 MDHEN, CDR2 SYDVKM. The CDR3 region is CASSQDSLGPKNIQYF. CDR3 nucleotide sequence: TGTGCCAGCAGTCAGGACAGCCTCGGCCCTAAAAACATTCAGTACTTC. Filled out from reference TRBV28 and TRBJ2-4, the complete variable domain reads DVKVTQSSRYLVKRTGEKVFLECVQDMDHENMFWYRQDPGLGLRLIYFSYDVKMKEKGDIPEGYSVSREKKERFSLILESASTNQTSMYLCASSQDSLGPKNIQYFGAGTRLSVL.

The rearrangement links TRBV27 to TRBJ1-1; D possibly corresponds to TRBD1 (5 bases). Germline V CDR1 and CDR2: MNHEY, SMNVEV (reference sequence). V shed 0 bases and J shed 3 bases, with 8 bases lying between them. The CDR3 loop spans 14 amino acids. CDR3 loop: CASSLSGVYTEAFF. Written as DNA, the CDR3 is TGTGCCAGCAGTTTATCGGGGGTCTACACTGAAGCTTTCTTT.

To note about this clone: This CDR3 is also generated by other DNA sequences in the sample. The chain joins TRBV4-2 to TRBJ2-3, with D hard to call. V was clipped by 4 bases and J by 0 bases, with 5 bases between them. In germline, CDR1 is LGHNA, CDR2 YNFKEQ. The CDR3 loop spans 13 amino acids. CDR3 coding DNA: TGTGCCAGCAGCCTCACCAGCACAGATACGCAGTATTTT. Its protein is CASSLTSTDTQYF.

The chain has TRBV7-2 and TRBJ2-2; possible D gene TRBD1, 6 bases. The CDR3 consists of 16 residues. V lost 1 base to trimming and J lost 7 bases, with 16 bases between them. Germline V gene data show CDR1 as SGHTA and CDR2 as FQGNSA. The CDR3 is CASSLVSAGAVGELFF. CDR3 sequence (DNA): TGTGCCAGCAGCTTAGTTAGCGCAGGGGCAGTCGGGGAGCTGTTTTTT.

The chain links TRBV5-4 to TRBJ2-3; D is perhaps TRBD1 (6 bases). The CDR3 totals 14 residues. CDR1 and CDR2 (germline): SGHNT, YYREEE (reference sequence). V lost 4 bases and J 5 bases, leaving 14 bases between the germline ends. The CDR3 spells CASSPRTVGDTQYF. The CDR3 nucleotides read TGTGCCAGCAGCCCCCGGACAGTTGGAGATACGCAGTATTTT.

V usage is TRBV2 and J usage is TRBJ2-5; 10 bases are shared with TRBD1. V was clipped by 4 bases and J by 1 base; unmatched bases: 6. The CDR3 runs to 16 residues. Germline V gene data show CDR1 as SNHLY and CDR2 as FYNNEI. CDR3 region: CASSGPGQGFQETQYF. The DNA of the CDR3 is TGTGCCAGCAGTGGACCGGGACAGGGGTTCCAAGAGACCCAGTACTTC.

The chain carries TRBV7-6 and TRBJ2-1, with 7 nucleotides matching TRBD2. Looked up from germline, CDR1 is SGHVS and CDR2 is FNYEAQ. The CDR3 sequence is 11 residues long. Germline trimming cut 5 bases from V and 10 bases from J; bases unmatched to any gene: 2. CDR3 protein: CASSLGGEQFF. CDR3 in DNA: TGTGCCAGCAGCCTCGGGGGGGAGCAGTTCTTC.

V is TRBV5-1 and J is TRBJ1-5; 8 bases align to TRBD1. The CDR3 is 14 residues long. Germline V gene sequence: CDR1 SGHRS, CDR2 YFSETQ. J gave up 3 bases and V 4 bases, and 3 bases lay outside the gene matches. CDR3 protein: CASSADRVNQPQHF. The CDR3 nucleotides are TGCGCCAGCAGCGCGGACAGGGTCAATCAGCCCCAGCATTTT.